A selection of T cell receptor beta chains follows, all from one sample in a study of T cells after yellow fever vaccination. TCRdb passed the 5' RACE reads through MiXCR, listing each CDR3 protein once. The sample has some 550,000 distinct CDR3 sequences; under 25% are singletons. The sequencing used PBMCs, collected 15 days after the yellow fever booster vaccination. The receptor source for this set is a man aged 25-45 years who received the YFV17D yellow fever vaccine. Both conserved end residues are part of each CDR3. The D gene is left open where the match is weak. Not every row has a clone size; where given, it reads once, few, many or a size class.

TRBV5-1	TRBJ1-6	many	TRBD1	TGCGCCAGCAGCCCCGGGACAGAGAATTCACCCCTCCACTTT	CASSPGTENSPLHF
TRBV9	TRBJ2-1	few	TRBD2	TGTGCCAGCAGCGATGGGGGACTAGCGGTCTACAATGAGCAGTTCTTC	CASSDGGLAVYNEQFF
TRBV9	TRBJ1-2	few	TRBD1	TGTGCCAGCAGCGAGCAGGGGGCGAGTGGCTACACCTTC	CASSEQGASGYTF
TRBV28	TRBJ2-4	-	TRBD1	TGTGCCAGCAGCCGACGGGGACAGGCGCTAGCCAAAAACATTCAGTACTTC	CASSRRGQALAKNIQYF
TRBV29-1	TRBJ2-2	-	-	TGCAGCTCTCGAGGGATTGACACCGGGGAGCTGTTTTTT	CSSRGIDTGELFF
TRBV7-9	TRBJ1-4	few	-	TGTGCCAGCAGCCAGGGCGACAGGAATCCTGAAAAACTGTTTTTT	CASSQGDRNPEKLFF
TRBV11-1	TRBJ2-1	-	-	TGTGCCAGCAGCCAGGGAGCGTGGGGTTACAATGAGCAGTTCTTC	CASSQGAWGYNEQFF
TRBV20-1	TRBJ2-7	few	TRBD1	TGCAGTGCAATCTTCGGGACAGGGATGCGGGAGCAGTACTTC	CSAIFGTGMREQYF
TRBV29-1	TRBJ2-5	many	-	TGCAGCGCGACGCCAGCGTACCAAGAGACCCAGTACTTC	CSATPAYQETQYF
TRBV7-2	TRBJ2-1	-	-	TGTGCCAGCAGCTTAGGGACCCCTTCCTACAATGAGCAGTTCTTC	CASSLGTPSYNEQFF
TRBV28	TRBJ2-1	-	TRBD2	TGTGCCAGCAGTGCCCCACTAGCGGGTGAGCAGTTCTTC	CASSAPLAGEQFF
TRBV5-1	TRBJ2-7	-	-	TGCGCCAGCAGCGGGGTACCCTACGAGCAGTACTTC	CASSGVPYEQYF
TRBV7-2	TRBJ2-1	-	TRBD2	TGTGCCAGCAGCTTAGTCAGAGCGGGAGGGCCCAATGAGCAGTTCTTC	CASSLVRAGGPNEQFF
TRBV4-3	TRBJ2-5	-	-	TGCGCCAGCAGCCAAGACGCCAGACAAGAGACCCAGTACTTC	CASSQDARQETQYF
TRBV6-5	TRBJ2-7	-	-	TGTGCCAGCAGTTCTCCGCTGGAGGCGGAAGAGCAGTACTTC	CASSSPLEAEEQYF
TRBV7-9	TRBJ2-7	-	TRBD1	TGTGCCAGCAGCTTAGCGGAAACAGGGGCCTACGAGCAGTACTTC	CASSLAETGAYEQYF
TRBV6-6	TRBJ2-3	many	-	TGTGCCAGCAGTTACTCGGGAGATACGCAGTATTTT	CASSYSGDTQYF
TRBV20-1	TRBJ2-1	few	TRBD2	TGCAGTGCTAATTCCGGGACTAGCGGGAACAATGAGCAGTTCTTC	CSANSGTSGNNEQFF
TRBV19	TRBJ1-1	-	-	TGTGCCAGTAGTATAGGTCGAACAGGCGGAAACACTGAAGCTTTCTTT	CASSIGRTGGNTEAFF
TRBV5-1	TRBJ2-7	-	-	TGCGCCAGCAGCATTAGGGGGAGCGAGTACGAGCAGTACTTC	CASSIRGSEYEQYF
TRBV7-2	TRBJ2-2	few	-	TGTGCCAGCAGCTTAGTCGGCGGGAAGAACACCGGGGAGCTGTTTTTT	CASSLVGGKNTGELFF
TRBV5-1	TRBJ2-1	few	-	TGCGCCAGCAGCTGGGAAACCGGGGGCAATGAGCAGTTCTTC	CASSWETGGNEQFF
TRBV14	TRBJ2-1	-	-	TGTGCCAGCAGCCAATCAGGGTTTGAGCAGTTCTTC	CASSQSGFEQFF
TRBV12-3/TRBV12-4	TRBJ2-5	-	TRBD2	TGTGCCAGCAGCGGACTAGCAATTGGAGAGACCCAGTACTTC	CASSGLAIGETQYF
TRBV29-1	TRBJ2-3	few	TRBD2	TGCAGCGCCAAGGGACTAGCGGGACCCACAGATACGCAGTATTTT	CSAKGLAGPTDTQYF
TRBV18	TRBJ1-2	-	-	TGTGCCAGCTCACTAATGCCAGACGAGGGCTACACCTTC	CASSLMPDEGYTF
TRBV12-3/TRBV12-4	TRBJ2-1	few	-	TGTGCCAGCAGCGCCAGTCGGGCGGCATTGTTCTTC	CASSASRAALFF
TRBV5-1	TRBJ2-3	few	TRBD1	TGCGCCAGCAGCTTAGGGACAGCAAACACAGATACGCAGTATTTT	CASSLGTANTDTQYF
TRBV5-1	TRBJ2-1	many	TRBD1	TGCGCCAGCAGCCACAGGGGGACCTACAATGAGCAGTTCTTC	CASSHRGTYNEQFF
TRBV5-1	TRBJ2-2	few	TRBD2	TGCGCCAGTAAGCGGGAGGGCGGAACCGGGGAGCTGTTTTTT	CASKREGGTGELFF
TRBV7-2	TRBJ1-5	-	-	TGTGCCAGCAGCCACGCTCCGGGGAATAGCAATCAGCCCCAGCATTTT	CASSHAPGNSNQPQHF
TRBV20-1	TRBJ1-1	once	TRBD1	TGCAGTGCTAGACGGACAGGGGTGAACACTGAAGCTTTCTTT	CSARRTGVNTEAFF
TRBV20-1	TRBJ2-1	-	TRBD2	TGCAGTGCCGAAAGGGCCAGCGGGAACTTAAATGAGCAGTTCTTC	CSAERASGNLNEQFF
TRBV5-1	TRBJ2-4	-	-	TGCGCCAGCAGCTTAAAAGAAAACATTCAGTACTTC	CASSLKENIQYF
TRBV7-9	TRBJ2-2	many	TRBD2	TGTGCCAGCAGCCTAAGAGGGAGGGCCCAAACCGGGGAGCTGTTTTTT	CASSLRGRAQTGELFF
TRBV3-1	TRBJ2-2	-	-	TGTGCCAGCAGTCATGGAGACACCGGGGAGCTGTTTTTT	CASSHGDTGELFF
TRBV19	TRBJ2-7	few	-	TGTGCCAGCAGAAGGACCGAATCCTACGAGCAGTACTTC	CASRRTESYEQYF
TRBV7-8	TRBJ2-5	few	TRBD2	TGTGCCAGCAGCTTAGGTCCGGGACTAGCGGAGACCCAGTACTTC	CASSLGPGLAETQYF
TRBV7-2	TRBJ2-3	-	-	TGTGCCAGCACCACGACAGGACGCACAGATACGCAGTATTTT	CASTTTGRTDTQYF
TRBV7-8	TRBJ1-1	-	-	TGTGCCAGCAGCACGCCACGCAGGGACGCTGAAGCTTTCTTT	CASSTPRRDAEAFF
TRBV4-1	TRBJ2-1	few	-	TGCGCCAGCAGCCAAGATCGAGGGTATAGGGGTAATGAGCAGTTCTTC	CASSQDRGYRGNEQFF
TRBV20-1	TRBJ2-1	few	TRBD1	TGCAGTGCTATCCGGGACAGAGTCCAGTTCTTC	CSAIRDRVQFF
TRBV7-9	TRBJ2-1	-	TRBD2	TGTGCCAGCAGCCCCCTAGCGGGAGGGGACAATGAGCAGTTCTTC	CASSPLAGGDNEQFF
TRBV28	TRBJ2-1	-	TRBD2	TGTGCCGCCTCAGTTCTAGCGGGAGTCGGGGGAGGGGAGCAGTTCTTC	CAASVLAGVGGGEQFF
TRBV28	TRBJ2-1	few	TRBD2	TGTGCCAGCAGTTTGTTAGCGGGAGGGCCTCATGAGCAGTTCTTC	CASSLLAGGPHEQFF
TRBV7-6	TRBJ2-3	-	TRBD1	TGTGCCAGCAGCCTCCAACCGGGACAGGGCACCCCAGATACGCAGTATTTT	CASSLQPGQGTPDTQYF
TRBV20-1	TRBJ2-5	-	-	TGCAGTGTCACTGAGCCCCCCAAAGAGACCCAGTACTTC	CSVTEPPKETQYF